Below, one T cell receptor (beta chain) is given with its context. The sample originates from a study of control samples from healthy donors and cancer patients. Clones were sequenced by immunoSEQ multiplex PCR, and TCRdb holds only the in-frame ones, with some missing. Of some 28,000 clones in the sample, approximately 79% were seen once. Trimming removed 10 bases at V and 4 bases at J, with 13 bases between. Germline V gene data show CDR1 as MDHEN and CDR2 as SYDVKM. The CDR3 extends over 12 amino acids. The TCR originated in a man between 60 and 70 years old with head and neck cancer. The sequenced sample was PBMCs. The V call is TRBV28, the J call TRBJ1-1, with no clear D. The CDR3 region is CATSYRATEAFF. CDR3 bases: TGTGCCACCTCCTATAGGGCCACTGAAGCTTTCTTT.